This T cell receptor (beta chain) is drawn from a study of T cell changes during pregnancy in multiple sclerosis. Sequencing used immunoSEQ multiplex PCR; TCRdb keeps in-frame clones, though not all of them. The table records about 44,000 clones, around 92% of them present only once. Germline CDR1 and CDR2: SQVTM and ANQGSEA. The CDR3 loop spans 13 amino acids. Trimming cost V 5 bases and J 2 bases; bases outside gene matches: 4. This clonotype originated in a female donor with multiple sclerosis, enrolled in a pregnancy study. This chain links TRBV29-1 with TRBJ2-3, with 7 bases that match TRBD1. The sequencing input was peripheral blood. The CDR3 DNA reads TGCAGCGTTCCGGGACAGACCACAGATACGCAGTATTTT. As protein: CSVPGQTTDTQYF.